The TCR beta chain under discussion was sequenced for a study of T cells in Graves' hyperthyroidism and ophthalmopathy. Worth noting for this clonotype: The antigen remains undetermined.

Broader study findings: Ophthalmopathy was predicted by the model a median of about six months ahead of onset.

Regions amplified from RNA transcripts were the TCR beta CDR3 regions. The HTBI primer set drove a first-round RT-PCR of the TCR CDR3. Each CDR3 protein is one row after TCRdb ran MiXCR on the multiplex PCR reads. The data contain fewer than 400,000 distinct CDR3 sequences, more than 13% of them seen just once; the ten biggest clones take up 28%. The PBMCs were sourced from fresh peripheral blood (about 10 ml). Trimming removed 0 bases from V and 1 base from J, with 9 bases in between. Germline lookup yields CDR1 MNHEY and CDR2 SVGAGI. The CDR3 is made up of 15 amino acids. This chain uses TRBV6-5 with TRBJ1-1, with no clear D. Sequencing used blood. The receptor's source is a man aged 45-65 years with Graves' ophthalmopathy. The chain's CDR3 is CASSYSWGGNTEAFF. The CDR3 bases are TGTGCCAGCAGTTACTCTTGGGGAGGGAACACTGAAGCTTTCTTT.